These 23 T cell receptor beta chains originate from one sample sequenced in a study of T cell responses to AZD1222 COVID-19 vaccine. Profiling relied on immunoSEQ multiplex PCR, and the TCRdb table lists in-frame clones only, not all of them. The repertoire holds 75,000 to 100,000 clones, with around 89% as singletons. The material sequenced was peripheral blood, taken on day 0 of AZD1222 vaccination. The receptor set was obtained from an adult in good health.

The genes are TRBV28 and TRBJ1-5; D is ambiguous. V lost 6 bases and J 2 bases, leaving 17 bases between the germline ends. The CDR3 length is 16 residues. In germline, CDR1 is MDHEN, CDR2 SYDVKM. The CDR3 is CASSSYSDGRNQPQHF. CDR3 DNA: TGTGCCAGCAGCTCTTACAGTGACGGGCGCAATCAGCCCCAGCATTTT.

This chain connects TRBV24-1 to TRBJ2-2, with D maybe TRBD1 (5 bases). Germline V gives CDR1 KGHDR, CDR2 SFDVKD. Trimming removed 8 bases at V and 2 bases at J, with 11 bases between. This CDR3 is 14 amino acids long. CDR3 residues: CATTHGQNTGELFF. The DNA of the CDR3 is TGTGCCACCACCCACGGACAAAACACCGGGGAGCTGTTTTTT.

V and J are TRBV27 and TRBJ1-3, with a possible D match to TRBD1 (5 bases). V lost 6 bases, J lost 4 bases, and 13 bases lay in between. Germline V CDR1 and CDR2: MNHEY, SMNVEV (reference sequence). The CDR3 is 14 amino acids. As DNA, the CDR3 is TGTGCCAGCAGGATGGACGGGGCCGGAAACACCATATATTTT. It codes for CASRMDGAGNTIYF.

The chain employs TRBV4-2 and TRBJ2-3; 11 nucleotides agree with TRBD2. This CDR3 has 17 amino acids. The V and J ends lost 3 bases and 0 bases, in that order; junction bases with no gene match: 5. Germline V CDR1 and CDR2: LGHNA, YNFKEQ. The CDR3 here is CASSQMTSGDSTDTQYF. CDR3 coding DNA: TGTGCCAGCAGCCAGATGACTAGCGGGGATAGCACAGATACGCAGTATTTT.

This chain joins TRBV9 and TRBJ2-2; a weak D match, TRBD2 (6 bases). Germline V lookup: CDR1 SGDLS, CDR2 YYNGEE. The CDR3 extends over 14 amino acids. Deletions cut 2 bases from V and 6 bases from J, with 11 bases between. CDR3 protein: CASSVPPGAGELFF. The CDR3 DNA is TGTGCCAGCAGCGTCCCCCCGGGAGCCGGGGAGCTGTTTTTT.

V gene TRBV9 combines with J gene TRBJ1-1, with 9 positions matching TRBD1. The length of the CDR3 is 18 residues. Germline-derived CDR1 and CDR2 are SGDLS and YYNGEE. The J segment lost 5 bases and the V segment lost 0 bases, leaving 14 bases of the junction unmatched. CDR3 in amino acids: CASSVASSSPGTGTEAFF. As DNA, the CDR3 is TGTGCCAGCAGCGTAGCCAGCAGCAGTCCCGGGACAGGGACTGAAGCTTTCTTT.

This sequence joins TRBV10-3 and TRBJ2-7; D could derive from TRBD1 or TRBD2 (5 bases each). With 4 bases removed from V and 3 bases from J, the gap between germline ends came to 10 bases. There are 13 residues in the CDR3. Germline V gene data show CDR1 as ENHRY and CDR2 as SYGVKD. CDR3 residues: CAISGVGGYEQYF. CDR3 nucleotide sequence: TGTGCCATCAGTGGGGTTGGGGGCTACGAGCAGTACTTC.

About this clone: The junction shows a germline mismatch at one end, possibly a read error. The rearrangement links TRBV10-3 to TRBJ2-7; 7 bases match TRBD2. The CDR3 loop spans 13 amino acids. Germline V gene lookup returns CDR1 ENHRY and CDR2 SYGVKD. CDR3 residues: CAISPGLVGVYSF. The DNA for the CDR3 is TGTGCCATCAGCCCAGGACTAGTTGGGGTCTATTCCTTC.

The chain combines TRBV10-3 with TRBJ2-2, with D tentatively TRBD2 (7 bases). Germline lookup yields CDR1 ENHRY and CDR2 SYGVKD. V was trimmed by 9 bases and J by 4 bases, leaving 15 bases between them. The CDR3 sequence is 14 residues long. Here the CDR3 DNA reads TGTGCCATTAGGGGGGGCTTAGGCACCGGGGAGCTGTTTTTT. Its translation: CAIRGGLGTGELFF.

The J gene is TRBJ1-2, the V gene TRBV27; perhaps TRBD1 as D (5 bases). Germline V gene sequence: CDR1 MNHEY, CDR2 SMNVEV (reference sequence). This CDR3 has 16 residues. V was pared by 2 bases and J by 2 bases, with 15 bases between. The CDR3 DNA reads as TGTGCCAGCAGTTTACTCCCCCTTTCAGGGAACTATGGCTACACCTTC. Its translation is CASSLLPLSGNYGYTF.

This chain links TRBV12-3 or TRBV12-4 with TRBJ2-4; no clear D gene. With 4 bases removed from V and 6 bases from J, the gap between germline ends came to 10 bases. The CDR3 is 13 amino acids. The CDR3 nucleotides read TGTGCCAGCAGTTCCACCCTCCCAAACATTCAGTACTTC. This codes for CASSSTLPNIQYF.

The CDR3: CATTYYGDTQYF. The CDR3 DNA sequence: TGTGCCACCACTTACTACGGGGATACGCAGTATTTT. The chain uses TRBV2 and TRBJ2-3; D uncertain. V lost 10 bases to trimming and J lost 6 bases, with 14 bases between them. Germline V gene lookup returns CDR1 SNHLY and CDR2 FYNNEI. The CDR3 runs 12 residues. Complete variable domain (other parts from reference TRBV2 and TRBJ2-3): EPEVTQTPSHQVTQMGQEVILRCVPISNHLYFYWYRQILGQKVEFLVSFYNNEISEKSEIFDDQFSVERPDGSNFTLKIRSTKLEDSAMYFCATTYYGDTQYFGPGTRLTVL.

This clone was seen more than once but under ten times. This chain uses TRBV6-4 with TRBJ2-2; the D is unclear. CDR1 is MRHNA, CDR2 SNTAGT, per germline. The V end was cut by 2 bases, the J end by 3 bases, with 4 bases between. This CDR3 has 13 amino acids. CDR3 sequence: CASSDRDTGELFF. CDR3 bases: TGTGCCAGCAGTGACAGGGACACCGGGGAGCTGTTTTTT.

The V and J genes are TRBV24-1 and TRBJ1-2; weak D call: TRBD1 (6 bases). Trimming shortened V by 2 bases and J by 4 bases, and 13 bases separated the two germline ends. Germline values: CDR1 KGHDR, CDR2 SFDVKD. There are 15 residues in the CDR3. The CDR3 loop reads CATSDSTGTRYGYTF. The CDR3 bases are TGTGCCACCAGTGATTCCACCGGGACACGCTATGGCTACACCTTC.

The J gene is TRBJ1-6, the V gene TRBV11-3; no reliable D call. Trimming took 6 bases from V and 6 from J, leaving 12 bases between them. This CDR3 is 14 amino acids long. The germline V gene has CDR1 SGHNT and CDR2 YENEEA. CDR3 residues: CASRTQQVNSPLHF. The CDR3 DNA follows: TGTGCCAGCAGGACGCAGCAGGTTAATTCACCCCTCCACTTT. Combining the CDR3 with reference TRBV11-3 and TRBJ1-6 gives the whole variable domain EAGVVQSPRYKIIEKKQPVAFWCNPISGHNTLYWYLQNLGQGPELLIRYENEEAVDDSQLPKDRFSAERLKGVDSTLKIQPAELGDSAVYLCASRTQQVNSPLHFGNGTRLTVT.

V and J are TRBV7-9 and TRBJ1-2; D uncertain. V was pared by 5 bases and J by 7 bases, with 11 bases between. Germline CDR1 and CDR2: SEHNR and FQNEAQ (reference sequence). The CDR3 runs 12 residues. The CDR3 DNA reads TGTGCCAGCAGCCTGGAGGTACGTGGCTACACCTTC. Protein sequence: CASSLEVRGYTF.

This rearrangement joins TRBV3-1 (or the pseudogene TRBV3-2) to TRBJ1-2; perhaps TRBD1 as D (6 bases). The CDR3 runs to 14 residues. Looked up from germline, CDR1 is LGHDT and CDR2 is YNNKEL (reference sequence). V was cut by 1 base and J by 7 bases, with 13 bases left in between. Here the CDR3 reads CASSQGTVSTGYTF. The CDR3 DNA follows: TGTGCCAGCAGCCAAGGGACAGTCTCCACTGGCTACACCTTC.

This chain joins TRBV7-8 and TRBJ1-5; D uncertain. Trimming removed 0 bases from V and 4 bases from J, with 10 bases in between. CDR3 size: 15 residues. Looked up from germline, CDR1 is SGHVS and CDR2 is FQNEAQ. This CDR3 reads CASSLALGQNQPQHF. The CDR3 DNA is TGTGCCAGCAGCTTAGCGCTCGGCCAGAATCAGCCCCAGCATTTT.

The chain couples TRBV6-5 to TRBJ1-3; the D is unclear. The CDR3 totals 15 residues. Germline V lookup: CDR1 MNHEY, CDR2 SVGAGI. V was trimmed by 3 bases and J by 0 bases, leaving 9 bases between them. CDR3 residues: CASSYSPVSGNTIYF. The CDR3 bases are TGTGCCAGCAGTTATTCCCCGGTCTCTGGAAACACCATATATTTT.

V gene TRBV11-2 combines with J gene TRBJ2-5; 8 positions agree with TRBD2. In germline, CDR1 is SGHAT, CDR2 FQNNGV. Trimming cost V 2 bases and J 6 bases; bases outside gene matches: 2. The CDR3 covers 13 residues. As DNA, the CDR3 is TGTGCCAGCAGCTTATCGGGGGGGCAGACCCAGTACTTC. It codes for CASSLSGGQTQYF.

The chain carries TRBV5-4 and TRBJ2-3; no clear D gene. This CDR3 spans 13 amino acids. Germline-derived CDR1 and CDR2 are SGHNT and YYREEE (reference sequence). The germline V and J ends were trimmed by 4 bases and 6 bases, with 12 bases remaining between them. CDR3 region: CASSTPFSDTQYF. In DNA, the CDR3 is TGTGCCAGCAGCACCCCTTTCTCCGATACGCAGTATTTT.

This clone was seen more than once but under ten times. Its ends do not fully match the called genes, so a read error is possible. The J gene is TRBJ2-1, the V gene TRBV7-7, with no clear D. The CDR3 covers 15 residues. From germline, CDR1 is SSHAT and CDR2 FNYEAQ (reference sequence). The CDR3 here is CASSLAQRPSNEQFF. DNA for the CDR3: TGTGCTAGCAGCTTAGCCCAGCGCCCCTCCAATGAGCAGTTCTTC.

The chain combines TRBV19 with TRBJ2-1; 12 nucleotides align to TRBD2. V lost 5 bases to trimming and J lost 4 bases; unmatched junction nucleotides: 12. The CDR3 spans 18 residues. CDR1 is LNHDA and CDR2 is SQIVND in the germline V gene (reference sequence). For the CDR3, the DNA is TGTGCCAGTAGTCGAGCAACTCGGACTAGCGGGATTTACAATGAGCAGTTCTTC. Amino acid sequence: CASSRATRTSGIYNEQFF.